The 10 T cell receptor beta chains given below trace back to one sample, sequenced in a study of blood T cells in healthy people across ages. Through a sample-barcoded 5' primer and a J-beta primer mix, a second PCR was run for roughly 6 to 12 cycles. TCRdb reprocessed the 5' RACE reads via MiXCR and lists one record per CDR3 protein. The profile shows under 1,000,000 distinct CDR3 sequences, about 36% of them singletons. Sequenced material: blood. These receptors all come from a man between 18 and 35 years old in good health.

V usage is TRBV7-8 and J usage is TRBJ2-1; 12 bases line up with TRBD2. The CDR3 contains 16 residues. V shed 5 bases, J shed 4 bases, and the junction held 6 bases outside the gene matches. The V gene's germline CDR1 is SGHVS and CDR2 FQNEAQ. CDR3 in DNA: TGTGCCAGCAGCCTACTAGCGGGGGGTCAATACAATGAGCAGTTCTTC. Encoded protein: CASSLLAGGQYNEQFF.

This clonotype was counted only a few times. Written as DNA, the CDR3 is TGCGCCAGCAGCCAAGATCCACGACGGAGAGGCACAGATACGCAGTATTTT. Amino acids: CASSQDPRRRGTDTQYF. The chain uses TRBV4-3 and TRBJ2-3; D not certain. The V gene lost 0 bases and the J gene lost 1 base, with 14 bases spanning the gap. Germline CDR1 LGHNA, CDR2 YSLEER. The CDR3 loop spans 17 amino acids.

The rearrangement links TRBV12-3 or TRBV12-4 to TRBJ1-5, with D maybe TRBD1 (6 bases). V dropped 6 bases and J dropped 5 bases, with 17 bases sitting between them. This CDR3 contains 15 residues. The CDR3 region has the DNA TGTGCCAGCAGCTCTCCCAGGGGAAGGTATCAGCCCCAGCATTTT. As protein: CASSSPRGRYQPQHF.

The table lists this clonotype with a few counts. The chain carries TRBV27 and TRBJ1-2; D perhaps matches TRBD1 (5 bases). Trimming stripped 4 bases from V and 5 bases from J, with 23 bases between. CDR1 is MNHEY, CDR2 SMNVEV, per germline (reference sequence). The CDR3 has 17 residues. CDR3 protein: CASSSRSGPTFPYGYTF. CDR3 sequence (DNA): TGTGCCAGCAGTTCTAGGTCAGGGCCCACTTTTCCTTATGGCTACACCTTC.

Of note for this clonotype: At one boundary the junction diverges from the germline segment, which might be a read error. V and J are TRBV5-5 and TRBJ2-4; 12 nucleotides line up with TRBD2. The CDR3 has 17 residues. Germline V CDR1 and CDR2: SGHKS, YYEKEE (reference sequence). CDR3 sequence reads: CASTRSSGGAYPNIRYF. As DNA, the CDR3 is TGTGCCAGCACCCGGTCTAGCGGGGGGGCCTATCCGAACATTCGGTACTTC.

This clonotype was observed a few times. The J gene is TRBJ1-1, the V gene TRBV20-1, with unresolved D. V dropped 0 bases and J dropped 8 bases, with 19 bases sitting between them. This CDR3 contains 15 residues. Germline V CDR1 and CDR2: DFQATT, SNEGSKA (reference sequence). The CDR3 nucleotides read TGCAGTGCTAGAGATCCTCTTTCAAGTGGTACAGAAGCTTTCTTT. Protein: CSARDPLSSGTEAFF.

J is TRBJ2-1 and V is TRBV20-1, with D possibly being TRBD2 (6 bases). In germline, CDR1 is DFQATT, CDR2 SNEGSKA (reference sequence). The CDR3 is 14 residues long. Trimming cost V 3 bases and J 6 bases, with 15 bases left between them. The CDR3 loop reads CSARGGGARNEQFF. The CDR3 region has the DNA TGCAGTGCTAGGGGAGGAGGCGCCCGCAATGAGCAGTTCTTC.

The gene calls are TRBV7-2 and TRBJ2-2; no firm D call. Germline CDR1 reads SGHTA; CDR2 reads FQGNSA. The CDR3 loop spans 15 amino acids. Trimming stripped 2 bases from V and 4 bases from J, with 11 bases between. CDR3 bases: TGTGCCAGCAGCTTAATATCGCAGGCCACCGGGGAGCTGTTTTTT. Residues: CASSLISQATGELFF.

The sample holds a few counts of this clonotype. J is TRBJ2-3 and V is TRBV15; D might be TRBD2 (6 bases). V was pared by 0 bases and J by 1 base, with 11 bases between. This CDR3 is built from 16 residues. Germline V gene lookup returns CDR1 LNHNV and CDR2 YYDKDF (reference sequence). The CDR3 loop reads CATSREKGGGTDTQYF. The CDR3 coding sequence is TGTGCCACCAGCAGAGAGAAGGGCGGGGGCACAGATACGCAGTATTTT. Full variable domain (outside the CDR3, taken from reference TRBV15 and TRBJ2-3): DAMVIQNPRYQVTQFGKPVTLSCSQTLNHNVMYWYQQKSSQAPKLLFHYYDKDFNNEADTPDNFQSRRPNTSFCFLDIRSPGLGDTAMYLCATSREKGGGTDTQYFGPGTRLTVL.

The V gene is TRBV12-3 or TRBV12-4, the J gene TRBJ2-7; 8 nucleotides line up with TRBD1. This CDR3 has 13 amino acids. V dropped 5 bases and J dropped 6; count of bases not matched to a gene: 6. CDR3 region: CASSPGQGREQYF. In DNA form, the CDR3 reads TGTGCCAGCAGTCCCGGACAGGGCCGCGAGCAGTACTTC.